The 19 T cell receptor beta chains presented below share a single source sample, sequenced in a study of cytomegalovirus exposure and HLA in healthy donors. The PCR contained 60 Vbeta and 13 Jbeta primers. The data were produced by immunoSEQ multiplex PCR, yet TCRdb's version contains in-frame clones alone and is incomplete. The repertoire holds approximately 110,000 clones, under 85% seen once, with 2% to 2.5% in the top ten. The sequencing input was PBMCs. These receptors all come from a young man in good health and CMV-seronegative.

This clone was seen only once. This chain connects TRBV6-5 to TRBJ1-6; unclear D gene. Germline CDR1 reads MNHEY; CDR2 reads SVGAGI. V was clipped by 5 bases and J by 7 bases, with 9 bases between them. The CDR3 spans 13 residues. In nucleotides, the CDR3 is TGTGCCAGCAGTGCCCGTACAAATTCACCCCTCCACTTT. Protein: CASSARTNSPLHF.

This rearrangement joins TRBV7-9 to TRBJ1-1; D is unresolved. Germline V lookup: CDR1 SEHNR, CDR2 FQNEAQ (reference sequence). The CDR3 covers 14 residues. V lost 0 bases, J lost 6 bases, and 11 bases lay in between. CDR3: CASSLAGVYSEAFF. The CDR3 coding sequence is TGTGCCAGCAGCTTAGCCGGAGTGTATTCTGAAGCTTTCTTT.

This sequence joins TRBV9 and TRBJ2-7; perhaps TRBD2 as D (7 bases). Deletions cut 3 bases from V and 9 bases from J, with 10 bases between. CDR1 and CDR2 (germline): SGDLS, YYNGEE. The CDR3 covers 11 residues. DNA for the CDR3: TGTGCCAGCAGCGAGGGGGGGAGGCAGTACTTC. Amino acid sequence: CASSEGGRQYF.

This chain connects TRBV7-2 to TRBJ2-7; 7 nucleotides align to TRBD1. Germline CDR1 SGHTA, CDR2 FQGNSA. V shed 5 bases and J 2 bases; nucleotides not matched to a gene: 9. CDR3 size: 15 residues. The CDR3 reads CASSTQDRAPYEQYF. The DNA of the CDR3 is TGTGCCAGCAGCACCCAAGACAGGGCCCCCTACGAGCAGTACTTC.

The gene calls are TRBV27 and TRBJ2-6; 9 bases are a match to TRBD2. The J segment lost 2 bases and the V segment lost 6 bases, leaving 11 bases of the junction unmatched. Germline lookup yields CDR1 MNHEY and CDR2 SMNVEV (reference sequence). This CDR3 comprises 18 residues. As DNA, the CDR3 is TGTGCCAGCAGCGACCCCAGCGGGGGGTATCCTGGGGCCAACGTCCTGACTTTC. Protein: CASSDPSGGYPGANVLTF.

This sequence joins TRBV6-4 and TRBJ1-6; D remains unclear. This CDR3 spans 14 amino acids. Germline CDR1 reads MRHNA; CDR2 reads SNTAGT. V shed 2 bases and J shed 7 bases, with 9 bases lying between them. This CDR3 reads CASSDGQENSPLHF. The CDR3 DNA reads TGTGCCAGCAGTGACGGTCAGGAAAATTCACCCCTCCACTTT.

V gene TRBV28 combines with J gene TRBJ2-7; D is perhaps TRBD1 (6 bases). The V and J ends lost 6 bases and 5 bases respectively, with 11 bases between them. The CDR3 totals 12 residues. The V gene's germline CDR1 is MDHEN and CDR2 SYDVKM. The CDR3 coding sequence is TGTGCCAGCAGGATCAGGGGCCACGAGCAGTACTTC. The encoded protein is CASRIRGHEQYF.

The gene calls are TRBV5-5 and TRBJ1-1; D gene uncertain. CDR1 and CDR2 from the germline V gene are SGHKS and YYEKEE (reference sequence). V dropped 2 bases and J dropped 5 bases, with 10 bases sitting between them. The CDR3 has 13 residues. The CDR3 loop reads CASSFGAGTEAFF. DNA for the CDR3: TGTGCCAGCAGCTTCGGTGCGGGGACTGAAGCTTTCTTT.

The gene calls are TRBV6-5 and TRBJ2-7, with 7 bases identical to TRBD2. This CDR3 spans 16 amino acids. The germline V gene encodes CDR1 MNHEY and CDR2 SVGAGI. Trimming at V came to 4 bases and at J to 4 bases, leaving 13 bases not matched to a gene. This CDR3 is CASSSPAGGGPYEQYF. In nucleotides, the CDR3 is TGTGCCAGCAGTTCCCCAGCTGGGGGAGGGCCTTACGAGCAGTACTTC.

The CDR3 reads CAIRSGLAGGRGTDTQYF. CDR3 in DNA: TGTGCCATCAGGTCAGGACTAGCGGGGGGGCGGGGCACAGATACGCAGTATTTT. V gene TRBV10-3 combines with J gene TRBJ2-3, with TRBD2 identical over 15 bases. This CDR3 contains 18 residues. The V gene's germline CDR1 is ENHRY and CDR2 SYGVKD. The ends lost 6 bases at V and 1 base at J; junction bases unmatched: 8.

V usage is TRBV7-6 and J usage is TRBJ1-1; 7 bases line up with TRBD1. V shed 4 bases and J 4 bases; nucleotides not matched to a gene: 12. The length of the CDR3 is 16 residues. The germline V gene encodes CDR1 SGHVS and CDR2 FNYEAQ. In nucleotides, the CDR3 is TGTGCCAGCAGCTCTTTATGGGGGGACAGATCCACTGAAGCTTTCTTT. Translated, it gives CASSSLWGDRSTEAFF.

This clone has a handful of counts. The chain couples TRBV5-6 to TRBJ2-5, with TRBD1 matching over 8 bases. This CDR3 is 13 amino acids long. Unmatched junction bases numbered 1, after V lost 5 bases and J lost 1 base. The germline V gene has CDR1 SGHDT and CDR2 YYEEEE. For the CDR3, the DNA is TGTGCCAGCAGGGGGACAGGCCAAGAGACCCAGTACTTC. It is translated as CASRGTGQETQYF.

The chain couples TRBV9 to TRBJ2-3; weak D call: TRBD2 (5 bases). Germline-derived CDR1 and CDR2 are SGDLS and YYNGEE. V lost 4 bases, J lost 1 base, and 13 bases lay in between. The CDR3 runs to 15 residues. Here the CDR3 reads CASSNSDEGTDTQYF. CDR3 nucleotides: TGTGCCAGCAGCAATAGCGATGAGGGCACAGATACGCAGTATTTT.

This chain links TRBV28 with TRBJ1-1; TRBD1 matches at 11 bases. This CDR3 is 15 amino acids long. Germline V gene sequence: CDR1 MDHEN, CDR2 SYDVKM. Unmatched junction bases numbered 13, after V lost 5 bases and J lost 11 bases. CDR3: CASSTPGDRGIDAFF. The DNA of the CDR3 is TGTGCCAGCAGTACCCCGGGGGACAGGGGGATAGACGCTTTCTTT.

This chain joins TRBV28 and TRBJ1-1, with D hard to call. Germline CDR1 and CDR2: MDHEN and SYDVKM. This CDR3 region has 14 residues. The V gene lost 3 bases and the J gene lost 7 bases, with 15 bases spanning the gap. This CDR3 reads CASSFPQRAHEAFF. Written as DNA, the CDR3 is TGTGCCAGCAGTTTCCCCCAAAGAGCTCATGAAGCTTTCTTT.

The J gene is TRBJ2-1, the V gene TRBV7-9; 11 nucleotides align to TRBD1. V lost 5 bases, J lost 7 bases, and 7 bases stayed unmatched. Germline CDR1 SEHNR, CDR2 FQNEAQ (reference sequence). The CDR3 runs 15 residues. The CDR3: CASSPGQGVENEQFF. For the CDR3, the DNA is TGTGCCAGCAGCCCGGGACAGGGGGTTGAGAATGAGCAGTTCTTC.

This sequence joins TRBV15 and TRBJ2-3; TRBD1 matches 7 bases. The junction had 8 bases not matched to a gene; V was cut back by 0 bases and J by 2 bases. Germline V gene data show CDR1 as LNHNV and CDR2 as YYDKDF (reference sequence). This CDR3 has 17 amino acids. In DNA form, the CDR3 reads TGTGCCACCAGCAGAGATCTGGGGACAGAAGACACAGATACGCAGTATTTT. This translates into CATSRDLGTEDTDTQYF. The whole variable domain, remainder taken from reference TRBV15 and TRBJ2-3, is DAMVIQNPRYQVTQFGKPVTLSCSQTLNHNVMYWYQQKSSQAPKLLFHYYDKDFNNEADTPDNFQSRRPNTSFCFLDIRSPGLGDTAMYLCATSRDLGTEDTDTQYFGPGTRLTVL.

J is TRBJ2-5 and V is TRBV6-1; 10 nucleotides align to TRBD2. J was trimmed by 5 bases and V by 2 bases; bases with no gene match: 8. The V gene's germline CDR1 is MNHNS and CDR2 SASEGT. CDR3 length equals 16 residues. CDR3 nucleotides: TGTGCCAGCAGTGAATTACCTAGCGGGAGCTATGAGACCCAGTACTTC. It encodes CASSELPSGSYETQYF.

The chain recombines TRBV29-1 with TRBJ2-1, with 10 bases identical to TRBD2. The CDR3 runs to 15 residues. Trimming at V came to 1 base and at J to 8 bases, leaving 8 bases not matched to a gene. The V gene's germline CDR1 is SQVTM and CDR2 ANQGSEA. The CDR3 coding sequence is TGCAGCGTTGAAGGAGCGGGAGGGCCCTCGGATGAGCAGTTCTTC. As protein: CSVEGAGGPSDEQFF.